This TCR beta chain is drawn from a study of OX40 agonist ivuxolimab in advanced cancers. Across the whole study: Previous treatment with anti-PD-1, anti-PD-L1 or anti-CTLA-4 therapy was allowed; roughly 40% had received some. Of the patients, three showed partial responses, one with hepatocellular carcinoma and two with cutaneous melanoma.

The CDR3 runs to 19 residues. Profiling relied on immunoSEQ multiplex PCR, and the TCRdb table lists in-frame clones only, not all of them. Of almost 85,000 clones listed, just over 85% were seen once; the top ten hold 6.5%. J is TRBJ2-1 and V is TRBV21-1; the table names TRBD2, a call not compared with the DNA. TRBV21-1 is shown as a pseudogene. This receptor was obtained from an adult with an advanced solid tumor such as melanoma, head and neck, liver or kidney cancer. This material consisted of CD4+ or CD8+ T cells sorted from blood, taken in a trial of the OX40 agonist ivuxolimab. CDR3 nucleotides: TGTGCCAGCAGTTCGACTAGCGGGGGCCCGGGGATCCCACGCAATGAGCAGTTCTTC. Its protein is CASSSTSGGPGIPRNEQFF.